This entry lists 20 T cell receptor beta chains sequenced from one sample in a study of beta chain features in type 1 diabetes (dated by TCRdb to about 2018). To prepare the library, the immunoSEQ multiplex PCR assay was applied. All of the isolated RNA was reverse transcribed with the High Capacity cDNA Reverse Transcription Kit, so expressed TCRB transcripts were sequenced. TCRdb limited this immuneACCESS table to in-frame rearrangements with V and J called. A share of clones is missing; checked studies link under half to unresolved V genes, and the rest is unexplained. The table for this sample lists approximately 250,000 clones; around 10% of them were counted only once. The ten biggest clones cover under 0.035% of the sample. The sample taken for sequencing was naive CD4+ T cells from blood. The label giving this sample's cell subset or site can be read as: true naive CD4+ T cells. Every receptor here comes from a woman aged 18 to 35 in good health.

In this sample, this clone turned up a few times. V gene TRBV30 combines with J gene TRBJ2-2; no clear D. The CDR3 spans 13 residues. Per germline, CDR1 GTSNPN and CDR2 SVGIG (reference sequence). Trimming left V 4 bases short and J 6 bases short, with 12 bases between. The CDR3 DNA follows: TGTGCCTGGACCCCTCTAGAATCCGGGGAGCTGTTTTTT. Its protein is CAWTPLESGELFF. Together with reference TRBV30 and TRBJ2-2, the CDR3 gives the full variable domain: SQTIHQWPATLVQPVGSPLSLECTVEGTSNPNLYWYRQAAGRGLQLLFYSVGIGQISSEVPQNLSASRPQDRQFILSSKKLLLSDSGFYLCAWTPLESGELFFGEGSRLTVL.

This clone showed up just a few times. This chain links TRBV2 with TRBJ2-4; TRBD1 matches 9 bases. After removal of 3 bases from V and 2 bases from J, the junction contained 14 bases not matched to a gene. Germline V gene lookup returns CDR1 SNHLY and CDR2 FYNNEI. This CDR3 has 19 residues. CDR3 bases: TGTGCCAGCAGTGATACGCGGGACAGGGAAGGGGTACCCAAAAACATTCAGTACTTC. The encoded protein is CASSDTRDREGVPKNIQYF.

In its sample, this clone was seen a few times. The chain employs TRBV29-1 and TRBJ2-3; 8 nucleotides align to TRBD1. Germline loops: CDR1 SQVTM, CDR2 ANQGSEA. This CDR3 is 14 amino acids long. The J segment lost 2 bases and the V segment lost 3 bases, leaving 4 bases of the junction unmatched. The CDR3 sequence: CSVDGDRPTDTQYF. The CDR3, as DNA: TGCAGCGTTGACGGGGACAGGCCCACAGATACGCAGTATTTT.

V gene TRBV2 combines with J gene TRBJ1-1; no clear D. The length of the CDR3 is 14 residues. V shed 3 bases and J shed 0 bases, with 8 bases lying between them. The germline V gene encodes CDR1 SNHLY and CDR2 FYNNEI. The chain's CDR3 is CASSDSRMNTEAFF. The CDR3, as DNA: TGTGCCAGCAGTGACTCTAGAATGAACACTGAAGCTTTCTTT.

The chain carries TRBV11-2 and TRBJ2-1; TRBD2 agrees at 7 bases. Germline CDR1 reads SGHAT; CDR2 reads FQNNGV. The length of the CDR3 is 13 residues. V was clipped by 4 bases and J by 8 bases; unmatched bases: 5. The CDR3 here is CASSSLRGDEQFF. DNA for the CDR3: TGTGCCAGCAGCTCACTTCGGGGGGATGAGCAGTTCTTC. Complete variable domain (other parts from reference TRBV11-2 and TRBJ2-1): EAGVAQSPRYKIIEKRQSVAFWCNPISGHATLYWYQQILGQGPKLLIQFQNNGVVDDSQLPKDRFSAERLKGVDSTLKIQPAKLEDSAVYLCASSSLRGDEQFFGPGTRLTVL.

V gene TRBV29-1 combines with J gene TRBJ2-3, with D possibly matching TRBD1 (6 bases). Germline lookup yields CDR1 SQVTM and CDR2 ANQGSEA. This CDR3 has 15 amino acids. V was shortened by 4 bases and J by 2 bases, with 16 bases between the two germline ends. The CDR3 region is CSVAQTGGHTDTQYF. As DNA, the CDR3 is TGCAGCGTTGCCCAGACTGGGGGACACACAGATACGCAGTATTTT.

This chain joins TRBV18 and TRBJ1-5; TRBD1 might be the D (5 bases). This CDR3 contains 17 residues. The ends were cut back, 3 bases at V and 4 bases at J, with 19 bases in the middle. Germline lookup yields CDR1 KGHSH and CDR2 LQKENI. Written as DNA, the CDR3 is TGTGCCAGCTCACCCGGGGGTAATTCGGCAGCTAATCAGCCCCAGCATTTT. Its protein product is CASSPGGNSAANQPQHF.

V gene TRBV30 combines with J gene TRBJ2-7; no clear D. The CDR3 loop spans 11 amino acids. V was pared by 0 bases and J by 5 bases, with 5 bases between. The germline V gene has CDR1 GTSNPN and CDR2 SVGIG (reference sequence). CDR3 DNA sequence: TGTGCCTGGAGTGTACGGGACGAGCAGTACTTC. Translation gives CAWSVRDEQYF. The whole variable domain, remainder taken from reference TRBV30 and TRBJ2-7, is SQTIHQWPATLVQPVGSPLSLECTVEGTSNPNLYWYRQAAGRGLQLLFYSVGIGQISSEVPQNLSASRPQDRQFILSSKKLLLSDSGFYLCAWSVRDEQYFGPGTRLTVT.

The rearrangement links TRBV18 to TRBJ2-7; D gene uncertain. This CDR3 contains 14 residues. V was shortened by 4 bases and J by 3 bases, with 13 bases between the two germline ends. From germline, CDR1 is KGHSH and CDR2 LQKENI. The CDR3 bases are TGTGCCAGCTCACGGCCCCCTCCAAGCTACGAGCAGTACTTC. Translated, it gives CASSRPPPSYEQYF. Full variable domain (rest looked up from reference TRBV18 and TRBJ2-7): NAGVMQNPRHLVRRRGQEARLRCSPMKGHSHVYWYRQLPEEGLKFMVYLQKENIIDESGMPKERFSAEFPKEGPSILRIQQVVRGDSAAYFCASSRPPPSYEQYFGPGTRLTVT.

This chain uses TRBV30 with TRBJ1-5; 11 positions agree with TRBD1. This CDR3 is 16 amino acids long. Germline CDR1 is GTSNPN and CDR2 is SVGIG (reference sequence). The V and J ends lost 4 bases and 2 bases, in that order; junction bases with no gene match: 7. The CDR3 is CAWKGQGAPRNQPQHF. In DNA, the CDR3 is TGTGCCTGGAAAGGACAGGGGGCGCCCCGCAATCAGCCCCAGCATTTT.

The chain uses TRBV19 and TRBJ2-5; D is possibly TRBD1 (5 bases). Germline CDR1 reads LNHDA; CDR2 reads SQIVND (reference sequence). The V and J ends lost 6 bases and 4 bases respectively, with 12 bases between them. The CDR3 spans 13 residues. The CDR3 DNA reads as TGTGCCAGTAGCACAGGTCATAGAGAGACCCAGTACTTC. Its protein product is CASSTGHRETQYF.

The chain couples TRBV7-9 to TRBJ2-1; 7 bases are a match to TRBD2. This CDR3 has 15 amino acids. V was clipped by 5 bases and J by 8 bases; unmatched bases: 12. Germline assignment: CDR1 SEHNR and CDR2 FQNEAQ (reference sequence). In DNA form, the CDR3 reads TGTGCCAGCAGCCAAGGACTAGGGCCGTCGTATGAGCAGTTCTTC. This encodes CASSQGLGPSYEQFF. Supplemented by reference TRBV7-9 and TRBJ2-1, the full variable domain reads DTGVSQNPRHKITKRGQNVTFRCDPISEHNRLYWYRQTLGQGPEFLTYFQNEAQLEKSRLLSDRFSAERPKGSFSTLEIQRTEQGDSAMYLCASSQGLGPSYEQFFGPGTRLTVL.

This clone has just a few counts. The gene calls are TRBV6-6 and TRBJ2-5, with D tentatively TRBD2 (6 bases). V lost 5 bases and J lost 1, with 14 bases in between. The germline gives CDR1 MNHNY, CDR2 SVGAGI (reference sequence). The CDR3 runs 15 residues. CDR3 residues: CASSGRTRLQETQYF. Written as DNA, the CDR3 is TGTGCCAGCAGTGGGAGGACTCGCCTCCAAGAGACCCAGTACTTC.

V is TRBV12-5 and J is TRBJ2-5, with D uncertain. The CDR3 covers 17 residues. The V end was cut by 3 bases, the J end by 5 bases, with 22 bases between. CDR1 and CDR2 from the germline V gene are LGHNT and FRNRAP. The CDR3: CASGFPVLLLLHETQYF. In DNA, the CDR3 is TGTGCTAGTGGTTTCCCGGTATTGTTACTACTCCACGAGACCCAGTACTTC. Complete variable domain (other parts from reference TRBV12-5 and TRBJ2-5): DARVTQTPRHKVTEMGQEVTMRCQPILGHNTVFWYRQTMMQGLELLAYFRNRAPLDDSGMPKDRFSAEMPDATLATLKIQPSEPRDSAVYFCASGFPVLLLLHETQYFGPGTRLLVL.

The V gene is TRBV5-1, the J gene TRBJ2-1; D might be TRBD1 (7 bases). The CDR3 is made up of 17 amino acids. CDR1 is SGHRS, CDR2 YFSETQ, per germline. The V and J ends lost 3 bases and 0 bases respectively, with 16 bases between them. The CDR3 sequence is CASSSFGGDSSYNEQFF. The CDR3 bases are TGCGCCAGCAGCTCCTTTGGCGGGGACAGCTCCTACAATGAGCAGTTCTTC.

The chain carries TRBV7-8 and TRBJ2-1; 8 bases fit TRBD2. The CDR3 contains 15 residues. Germline V gene lookup returns CDR1 SGHVS and CDR2 FQNEAQ. The V segment lost 4 bases and the J segment 4 bases; nucleotides outside the gene matches: 6. This chain's CDR3 is CASSSRSGEYNEQFF. The CDR3 nucleotides read TGTGCCAGCAGCTCCCGTAGCGGGGAATACAATGAGCAGTTCTTC.

This chain links TRBV7-6 with TRBJ2-6; weak D call: TRBD1 (6 bases). Germline CDR1 SGHVS, CDR2 FNYEAQ. CDR3 length equals 15 residues. Between the trimmed V and J ends, which lost 4 bases and 7 bases, there was a span of 14 bases. CDR3 nucleotides: TGTGCCAGCAGCTCCCCCTCCGGGACAGCCAACGTCCTGACTTTC. Its protein product is CASSSPSGTANVLTF. Full variable domain (remainder filled in from reference TRBV7-6 and TRBJ2-6): GAGVSQSPRYKVTKRGQDVALRCDPISGHVSLYWYRQALGQGPEFLTYFNYEAQQDKSGLPNDRFSAERPEGSISTLTIQRTEQRDSAMYRCASSSPSGTANVLTFGAGSRLTVL.

This clone has only a few counts. The CDR3 reads CASSLDSNTGELFF. CDR3 DNA: TGTGCCAGCAGCTTAGACAGCAACACCGGGGAGCTGTTTTTT. The V and J genes are TRBV7-8 and TRBJ2-2; no firm D call. CDR1 and CDR2 from the germline V gene are SGHVS and FQNEAQ. V was pared by 1 base and J by 2 bases, with 5 bases between. This CDR3 has 14 amino acids.

The sample holds a few counts of this clone. J is TRBJ2-7 and V is TRBV5-4; D is perhaps TRBD1 (6 bases). The CDR3 totals 16 residues. Trimming removed 3 bases at V and 2 bases at J, with 18 bases between. Germline lookup yields CDR1 SGHNT and CDR2 YYREEE (reference sequence). The DNA of the CDR3 is TGTGCCAGCAGCTACAGGGTTGGCTTTCCAACCTACGAGCAGTACTTC. It is translated as CASSYRVGFPTYEQYF.

A few counts support this clone. This rearrangement joins TRBV6-6 to TRBJ2-1; the D gene is possibly TRBD1 (6 bases). V was pared by 5 bases and J by 3 bases, with 14 bases between. The CDR3 loop spans 15 amino acids. Germline assignment: CDR1 MNHNY and CDR2 SVGAGI (reference sequence). The CDR3 sequence is CASSGTGSNYNEQFF. The CDR3 DNA sequence: TGTGCCAGCAGTGGTACAGGGTCTAACTACAATGAGCAGTTCTTC.